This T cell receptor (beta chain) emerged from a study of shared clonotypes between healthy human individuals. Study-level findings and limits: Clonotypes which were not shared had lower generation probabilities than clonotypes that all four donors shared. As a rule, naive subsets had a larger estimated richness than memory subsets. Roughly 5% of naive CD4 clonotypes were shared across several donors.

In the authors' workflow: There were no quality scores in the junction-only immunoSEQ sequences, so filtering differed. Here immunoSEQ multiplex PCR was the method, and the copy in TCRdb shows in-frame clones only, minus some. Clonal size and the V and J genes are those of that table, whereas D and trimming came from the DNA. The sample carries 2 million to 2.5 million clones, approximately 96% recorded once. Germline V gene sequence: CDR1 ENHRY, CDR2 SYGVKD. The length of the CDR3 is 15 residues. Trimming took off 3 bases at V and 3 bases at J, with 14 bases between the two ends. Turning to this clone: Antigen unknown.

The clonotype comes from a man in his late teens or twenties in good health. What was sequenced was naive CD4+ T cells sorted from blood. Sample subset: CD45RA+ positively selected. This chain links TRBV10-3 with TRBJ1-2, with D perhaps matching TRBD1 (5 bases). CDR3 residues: CAISESTVRDYGYTF. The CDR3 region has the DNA TGTGCCATCAGTGAATCGACAGTGAGGGACTATGGCTACACCTTC.